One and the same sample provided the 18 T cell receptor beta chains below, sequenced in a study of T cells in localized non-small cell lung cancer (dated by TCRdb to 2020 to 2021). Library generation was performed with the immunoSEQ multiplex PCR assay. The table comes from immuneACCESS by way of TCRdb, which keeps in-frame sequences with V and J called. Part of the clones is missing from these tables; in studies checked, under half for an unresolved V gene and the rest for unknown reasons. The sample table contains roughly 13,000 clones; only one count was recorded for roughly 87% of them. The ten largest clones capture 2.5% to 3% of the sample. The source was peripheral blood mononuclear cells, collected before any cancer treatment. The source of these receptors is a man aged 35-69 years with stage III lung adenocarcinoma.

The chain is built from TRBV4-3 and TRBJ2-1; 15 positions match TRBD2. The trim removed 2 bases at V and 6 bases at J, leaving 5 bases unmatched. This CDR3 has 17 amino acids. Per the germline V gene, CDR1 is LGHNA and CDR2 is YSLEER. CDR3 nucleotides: TGCGCCAGCAGCCAACGTGGACTAGCGGGAGGGGGCAATGAGCAGTTCTTC. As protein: CASSQRGLAGGGNEQFF.

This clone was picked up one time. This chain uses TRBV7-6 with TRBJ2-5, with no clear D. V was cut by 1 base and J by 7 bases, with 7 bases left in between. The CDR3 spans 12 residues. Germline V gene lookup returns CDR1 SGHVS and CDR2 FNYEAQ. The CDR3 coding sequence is TGTGCCAGCAGCTTAGAGTGGGGGACCCAGTACTTC. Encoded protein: CASSLEWGTQYF.

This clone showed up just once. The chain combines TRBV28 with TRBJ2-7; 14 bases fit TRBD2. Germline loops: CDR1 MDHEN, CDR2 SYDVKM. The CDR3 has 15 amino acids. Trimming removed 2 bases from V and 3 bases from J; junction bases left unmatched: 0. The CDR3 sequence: CASSLGTSGSYEQYF. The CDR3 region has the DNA TGTGCCAGCAGTTTAGGGACTAGCGGGAGCTACGAGCAGTACTTC. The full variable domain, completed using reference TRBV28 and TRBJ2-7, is DVKVTQSSRYLVKRTGEKVFLECVQDMDHENMFWYRQDPGLGLRLIYFSYDVKMKEKGDIPEGYSVSREKKERFSLILESASTNQTSMYLCASSLGTSGSYEQYFGPGTRLTVT.

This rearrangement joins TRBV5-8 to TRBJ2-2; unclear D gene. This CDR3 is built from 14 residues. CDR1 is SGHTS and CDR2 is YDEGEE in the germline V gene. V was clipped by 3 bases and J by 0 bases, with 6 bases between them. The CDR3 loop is CASSSYANTGELFF. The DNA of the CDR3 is TGTGCCAGCAGCTCTTATGCGAACACCGGGGAGCTGTTTTTT.

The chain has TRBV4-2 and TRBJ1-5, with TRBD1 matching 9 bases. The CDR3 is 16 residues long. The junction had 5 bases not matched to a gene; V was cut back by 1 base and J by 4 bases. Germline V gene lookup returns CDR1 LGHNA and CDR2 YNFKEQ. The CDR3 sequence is CASSQGTGASNQPQHF. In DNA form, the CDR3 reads TGTGCCAGCAGCCAAGGGACAGGGGCCTCTAATCAGCCCCAGCATTTT.

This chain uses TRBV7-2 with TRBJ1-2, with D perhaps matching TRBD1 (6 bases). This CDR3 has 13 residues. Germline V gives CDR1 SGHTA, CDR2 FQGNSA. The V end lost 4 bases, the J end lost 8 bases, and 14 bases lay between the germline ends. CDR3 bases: TGTGCCAGCAGCTCATACACAGGGTTGGGCTACACCTTC. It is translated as CASSSYTGLGYTF.

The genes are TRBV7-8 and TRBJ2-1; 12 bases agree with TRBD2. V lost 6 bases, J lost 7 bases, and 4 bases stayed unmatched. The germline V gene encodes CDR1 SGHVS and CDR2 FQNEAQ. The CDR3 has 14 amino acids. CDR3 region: CASRGLAGSNEQFF. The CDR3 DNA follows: TGTGCCAGCAGGGGACTAGCGGGCAGTAATGAGCAGTTCTTC.

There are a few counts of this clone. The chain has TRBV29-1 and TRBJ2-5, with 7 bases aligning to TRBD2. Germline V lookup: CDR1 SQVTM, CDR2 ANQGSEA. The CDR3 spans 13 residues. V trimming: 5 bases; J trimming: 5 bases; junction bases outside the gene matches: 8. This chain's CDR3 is CSVSREGHETQYF. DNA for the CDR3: TGCAGCGTTTCGAGGGAGGGCCACGAGACCCAGTACTTC.

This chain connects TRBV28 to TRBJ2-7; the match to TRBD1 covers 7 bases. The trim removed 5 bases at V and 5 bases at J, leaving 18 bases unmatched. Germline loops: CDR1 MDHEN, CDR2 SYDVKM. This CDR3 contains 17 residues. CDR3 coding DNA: TGTGCCAGCAGTCCCGTGTGGATTGCGACAGGGTTTGACGAGCAGTACTTC. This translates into CASSPVWIATGFDEQYF.

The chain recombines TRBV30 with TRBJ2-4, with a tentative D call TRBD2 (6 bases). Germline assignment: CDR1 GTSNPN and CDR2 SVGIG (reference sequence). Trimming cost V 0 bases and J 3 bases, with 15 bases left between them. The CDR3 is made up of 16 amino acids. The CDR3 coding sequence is TGTGCCTGGAGTGTAAATGGAGGGCTAGGCAAAAACATTCAGTACTTC. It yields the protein CAWSVNGGLGKNIQYF.

Here the CDR3 DNA reads TGCGCCAGCAGCCGAGAAGGGACAGGGGGCACTGAAGCTTTCTTT. It specifies CASSREGTGGTEAFF. V gene TRBV4-1 combines with J gene TRBJ1-1; 11 nucleotides agree with TRBD1. The V gene's germline CDR1 is MGHRA and CDR2 YSYEKL. Losses at the gene ends were 4 bases for V and 4 bases for J; bases not matched to a gene: 5. CDR3 length: 15 amino acids.

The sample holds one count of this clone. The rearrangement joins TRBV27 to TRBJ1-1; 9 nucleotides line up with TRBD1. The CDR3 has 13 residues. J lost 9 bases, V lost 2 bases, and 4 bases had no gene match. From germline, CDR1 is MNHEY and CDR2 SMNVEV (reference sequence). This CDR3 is CASSLMGQGKAFF. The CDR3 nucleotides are TGTGCCAGCAGTTTAATGGGACAGGGTAAAGCTTTCTTT.

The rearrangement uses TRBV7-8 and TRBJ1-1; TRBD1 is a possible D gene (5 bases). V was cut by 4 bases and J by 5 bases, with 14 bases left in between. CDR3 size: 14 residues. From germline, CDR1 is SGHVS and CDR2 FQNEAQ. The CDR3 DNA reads TGTGCCAGCAGCTCCGGGGGGATTACAACTGAAGCTTTCTTT. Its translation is CASSSGGITTEAFF.

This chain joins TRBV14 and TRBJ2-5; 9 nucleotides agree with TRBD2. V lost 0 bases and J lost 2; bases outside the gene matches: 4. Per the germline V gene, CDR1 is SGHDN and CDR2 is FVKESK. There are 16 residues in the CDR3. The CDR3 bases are TGTGCCAGCAGCCAAGATTTTAGCGGGGGACAAGAGACCCAGTACTTC. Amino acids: CASSQDFSGGQETQYF.

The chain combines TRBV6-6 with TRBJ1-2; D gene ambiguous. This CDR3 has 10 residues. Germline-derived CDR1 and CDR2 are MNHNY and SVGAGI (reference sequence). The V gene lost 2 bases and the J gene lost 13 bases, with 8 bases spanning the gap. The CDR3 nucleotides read TGTGCCAGCAGTTACCCGTGGAGCACCTTC. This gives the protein CASSYPWSTF.

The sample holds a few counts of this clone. CDR3 sequence: CASSLVETQYF. As DNA, the CDR3 is TGTGCCAGCAGTTTAGTGGAGACCCAGTACTTC. The chain is built from TRBV28 and TRBJ2-5; no clear D gene. CDR1 MDHEN and CDR2 SYDVKM come from the germline V gene. The CDR3 runs to 11 residues. The V gene lost 2 bases and the J gene lost 5 bases, with 3 bases spanning the gap.

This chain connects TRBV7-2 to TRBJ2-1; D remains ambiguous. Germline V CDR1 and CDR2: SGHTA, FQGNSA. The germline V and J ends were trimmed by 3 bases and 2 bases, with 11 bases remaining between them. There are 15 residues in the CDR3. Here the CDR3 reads CASSFQGSPYNEQFF. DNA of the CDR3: TGTGCCAGCAGCTTTCAAGGCTCTCCCTACAATGAGCAGTTCTTC.

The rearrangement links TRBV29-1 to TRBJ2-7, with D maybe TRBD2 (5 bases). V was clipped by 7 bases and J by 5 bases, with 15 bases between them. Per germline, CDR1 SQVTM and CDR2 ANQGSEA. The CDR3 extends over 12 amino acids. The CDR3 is CSARRVGDEQYF. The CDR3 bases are TGCAGCGCCCGAAGGGTCGGGGACGAGCAGTACTTC.